This T cell receptor (beta chain) emerged from a study of OX40 agonist ivuxolimab in advanced cancers. Looking at the study overall: One hepatocellular carcinoma and a couple of cutaneous melanoma patients partially responded.

Assay: immunoSEQ multiplex PCR; the TCRdb copy retains only in-frame clones and omits some. Of around 70,000 clones in the sample, under 95% were seen once. This clone showed up just once. One end of the junction is discordant with germline, which a read error may explain. This CDR3 is 14 amino acids long. The germline gives CDR1 MNHEY, CDR2 SMNVEV (reference sequence). This specimen consisted of CD4+ or CD8+ T cells sorted from blood, obtained in a trial of the OX40 agonist ivuxolimab. The chain recombines TRBV27 with TRBJ1-1; no definite D call. The receptor was isolated from an adult with an advanced solid tumor such as melanoma, head and neck, liver or kidney cancer. The CDR3 region is CASSLSDRHTEAFF. The CDR3 DNA reads as TGTGCCAGCAGCTTATCGGACCGCCACACTGAAGCTTTCTTT.